Presented here are 4 T cell receptor beta chains from one specimen sequenced in a study of long-term antiretroviral therapy in people with HIV. An immunoSEQ assay, version v3.0, was performed at survey level. Here immunoSEQ multiplex PCR was the method, and the copy in TCRdb shows in-frame clones only, minus some. Of several thousand clones listed, approximately 85% are singletons. This material consisted of unsorted PBMCs, taken 3.7 years after starting antiretroviral therapy. These receptors came from a woman between 45 and 60 years old with HIV.

This chain links TRBV9 with TRBJ1-3; 7 bases align to TRBD1. Germline values: CDR1 SGDLS, CDR2 YYNGEE. With V trimmed by 7 bases and J by 2 bases, 9 bases remained unmatched. CDR3 length: 15 amino acids. CDR3 sequence: CASPNQGVAGNTIYF. CDR3 DNA: TGTGCCAGCCCCAACCAGGGGGTGGCTGGAAACACCATATATTTT. Looking up the rest from reference TRBV9 and TRBJ1-3 gives the full variable domain: DSGVTQTPKHLITATGQRVTLRCSPRSGDLSVYWYQQSLDQGLQFLIQYYNGEERAKGNILERFSAQQFPDLHSELNLSSLELGDSALYFCASPNQGVAGNTIYFGEGSWLTVV.

V usage is TRBV23-1 and J usage is TRBJ2-1; 7 positions match TRBD1. TRBV23-1 is an open reading frame, and its role is uncertain. CDR3 length: 17 residues. V gave up 0 bases and J gave up 9 bases; unmatched junction bases: 14. CDR3 bases: TGCGCCAGCAGTCAATCCTTCGACAGGGAATGGGTCGCTGAGCAGTTCTTC. It codes for CASSQSFDREWVAEQFF.

The CDR3 DNA is TGTGCCAGCAGCTTATCCGGCAGAGGGGGCTACACCTTC. Amino acid sequence: CASSLSGRGGYTF. The chain carries TRBV13 and TRBJ1-2; D uncertain. CDR1 is PRHDT and CDR2 is FYEKMQ in the germline V gene (reference sequence). The CDR3 has 13 residues. V lost 2 bases, J lost 8 bases, and 12 bases lay in between. Based on the CDR3 plus reference TRBV13 and TRBJ1-2, the full variable domain is AAGVIQSPRHLIKEKRETATLKCYPIPRHDTVYWYQQGPGQDPQFLISFYEKMQSDKGSIPDRFSAQQFSDYHSELNMSSLELGDSALYFCASSLSGRGGYTFGSGTRLTVV.

The chain uses TRBV28 and TRBJ1-2; TRBD1 agrees at 7 bases. The V and J ends lost 10 bases and 8 bases, in that order; junction bases with no gene match: 7. In germline, CDR1 is MDHEN, CDR2 SYDVKM. The CDR3 contains 11 residues. CDR3: CAITGEGGYTF. The CDR3, as DNA: TGTGCCATCACAGGGGAAGGGGGCTACACCTTC.